The 3 T cell receptor beta chains below come from one sample, sequenced in a study of blood T cells in healthy people across ages (dated by TCRdb to 2013 to 2016). Libraries came from 5' RACE. The instrument given in TCRdb is Illumina HiSeq 2500. The second PCR ran for roughly 7 to 12 cycles and used a J-beta primer mix along with a sample-barcoded 5' primer. The public reads were reprocessed in TCRdb via fastp at Q25 and MiXCR, keeping in-frame beta chains. Rows merge per CDR3 protein into single entries with the most common DNA and genes. This sample gives 600,000 or so distinct CDR3 sequences in total; less than 35% of them show up just once. The top ten hold 15% to 19% of the sample. The specimen was blood. The receptors were gathered from a woman older than 75 in good health.

This clonotype was counted ten times or more. V gene TRBV9 combines with J gene TRBJ2-1, with D possibly TRBD2 on 6 matching bases. V was pared by 4 bases and J by 7 bases, with 15 bases between. The CDR3 spans 14 residues. Germline values: CDR1 SGDLS, CDR2 YYNGEE. CDR3 nucleotide sequence: TGTGCCAGCAGCCAGTCGGGCCGGGAGAATGAGCAGTTCTTC. The encoded protein is CASSQSGRENEQFF.

This clonotype was found many times. This chain joins TRBV7-3 and TRBJ1-1; D is perhaps TRBD1 (5 bases). The CDR3 has 13 amino acids. Germline V gene lookup returns CDR1 SGHTA and CDR2 FQGTGA. With 0 bases removed from V and 4 bases from J, the gap between germline ends came to 6 bases. The CDR3 sequence: CASSLTDSTEAFF. The CDR3 DNA sequence: TGTGCCAGCAGCTTAACAGACAGCACTGAAGCTTTCTTT.

This clonotype was observed at least ten times. V and J are TRBV7-8 and TRBJ2-1; D might be TRBD2 (7 bases). The CDR3 loop spans 16 amino acids. Germline-derived CDR1 and CDR2 are SGHVS and FQNEAQ. Deletions cut 6 bases from V and 0 bases from J, with 15 bases between. Here the CDR3 reads CASRGGTSSSYNEQFF. DNA for the CDR3: TGTGCCAGCAGGGGGGGGACATCGAGCTCCTACAATGAGCAGTTCTTC. Together with reference TRBV7-8 and TRBJ2-1, the CDR3 gives the full variable domain: GAGVSQSPRYKVAKRGQDVALRCDPISGHVSLFWYQQALGQGPEFLTYFQNEAQLDKSGLPSDRFFAERPEGSVSTLKIQRTQQEDSAVYLCASRGGTSSSYNEQFFGPGTRLTVL.